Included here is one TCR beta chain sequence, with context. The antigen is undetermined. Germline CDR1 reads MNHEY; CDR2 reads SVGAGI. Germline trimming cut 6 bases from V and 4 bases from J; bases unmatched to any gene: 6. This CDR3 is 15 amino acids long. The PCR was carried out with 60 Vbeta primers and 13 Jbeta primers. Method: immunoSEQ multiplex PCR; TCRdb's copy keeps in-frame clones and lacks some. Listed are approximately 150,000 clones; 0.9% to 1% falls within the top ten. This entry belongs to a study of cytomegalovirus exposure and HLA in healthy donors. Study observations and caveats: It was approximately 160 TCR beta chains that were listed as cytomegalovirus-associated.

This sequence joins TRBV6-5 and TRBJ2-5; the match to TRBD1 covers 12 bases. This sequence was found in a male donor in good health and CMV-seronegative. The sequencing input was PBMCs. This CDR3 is CASRGGQGARETQYF. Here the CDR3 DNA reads TGTGCCAGCAGGGGGGGACAGGGGGCACGAGAGACCCAGTACTTC.